Below, 6 T cell receptor beta chains from the same sample are listed, as sequenced in a study of cytomegalovirus exposure and HLA in healthy donors. Both 60 Vbeta primers and 13 Jbeta primers went into the PCR. The data were produced by immunoSEQ multiplex PCR, yet TCRdb's version contains in-frame clones alone and is incomplete. Counted here are about 150,000 clones, roughly 70% occurring once; the ten biggest clones make up 6.5% to 9%. The sample was PBMCs. These receptors all come from a young man in good health and CMV-seronegative.

This chain connects TRBV18 to TRBJ2-3; D might be TRBD1 (6 bases). This CDR3 spans 17 amino acids. V lost 1 base and J lost 0, with 14 bases in between. Per germline, CDR1 KGHSH and CDR2 LQKENI. CDR3 residues: CASSPLGAGTSTDTQYF. The CDR3 nucleotides are TGTGCCAGCTCACCACTGGGGGCAGGAACTAGCACAGATACGCAGTATTTT. The variable domain in full, completed from reference TRBV18 and TRBJ2-3, reads NAGVMQNPRHLVRRRGQEARLRCSPMKGHSHVYWYRQLPEEGLKFMVYLQKENIIDESGMPKERFSAEFPKEGPSILRIQQVVRGDSAAYFCASSPLGAGTSTDTQYFGPGTRLTVL.

The chain combines TRBV10-1 with TRBJ2-5; 9 nucleotides agree with TRBD1. TRBJ2-7 explains the end of the DNA better; the J call may be wrong. Germline CDR1 reads WNHNN; CDR2 reads SYGVQD (reference sequence). CDR3 size: 14 residues. The CDR3 DNA sequence: TGCGCCAGCAGTCCCGGGACAGGGCTCCGCGAGCAGTACTTC. It specifies CASSPGTGLREQYF.

The V call is TRBV28, the J call TRBJ2-5; a possible D gene is TRBD1 (5 bases). This CDR3 has 13 residues. Per germline, CDR1 MDHEN and CDR2 SYDVKM. Trimming removed 8 bases at V and 0 bases at J, with 10 bases between. This CDR3 is CASRGQNQETQYF. The DNA for the CDR3 is TGTGCCAGCCGTGGACAAAACCAAGAGACCCAGTACTTC. The complete variable domain, with remaining parts taken from reference TRBV28 and TRBJ2-5, reads DVKVTQSSRYLVKRTGEKVFLECVQDMDHENMFWYRQDPGLGLRLIYFSYDVKMKEKGDIPEGYSVSREKKERFSLILESASTNQTSMYLCASRGQNQETQYFGPGTRLLVL.

This sequence joins TRBV19 and TRBJ1-2; tentative D call: TRBD1 (5 bases). Germline V CDR1 and CDR2: LNHDA, SQIVND (reference sequence). Between the trimmed V and J ends, which lost 9 bases and 2 bases, there was a span of 22 bases. This CDR3 region has 16 residues. CDR3 DNA sequence: TGTGCCAGCCTGCCGGGCAGAGCAGGGTTAAACTATGGCTACACCTTC. Translation: CASLPGRAGLNYGYTF.

The V call is TRBV5-4, the J call TRBJ2-5; 12 nucleotides agree with TRBD2. Germline CDR1 SGHNT, CDR2 YYREEE (reference sequence). This CDR3 contains 16 residues. V shed 0 bases, J shed 5 bases, and the junction held 5 bases outside the gene matches. This CDR3 reads CASSLELAGGHETQYF. The CDR3 nucleotides read TGTGCCAGCAGCTTGGAGCTAGCGGGGGGGCATGAGACCCAGTACTTC.

This rearrangement joins TRBV5-1 to TRBJ1-2, with D uncertain. The germline gives CDR1 SGHRS, CDR2 YFSETQ. Trimming removed 0 bases at V and 8 bases at J, with 11 bases between. CDR3 length: 13 residues. The CDR3 nucleotides are TGCGCCAGCAGCTTGGCCGACGGGTCCGGCTACACCTTC. This sequence encodes CASSLADGSGYTF.